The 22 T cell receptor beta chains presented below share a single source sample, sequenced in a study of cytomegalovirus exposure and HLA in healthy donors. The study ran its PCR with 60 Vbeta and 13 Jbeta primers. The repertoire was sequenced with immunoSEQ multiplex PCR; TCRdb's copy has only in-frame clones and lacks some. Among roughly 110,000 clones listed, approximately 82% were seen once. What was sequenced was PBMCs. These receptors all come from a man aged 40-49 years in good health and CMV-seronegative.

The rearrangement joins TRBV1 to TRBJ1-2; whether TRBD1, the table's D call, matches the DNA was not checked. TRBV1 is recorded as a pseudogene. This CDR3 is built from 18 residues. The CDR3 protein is CTSSQVNDTERTNYGYTF. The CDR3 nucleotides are TGCACCAGCAGCCAAGTAAATGATACAGAAAGAACTAACTATGGCTACACCTTC.

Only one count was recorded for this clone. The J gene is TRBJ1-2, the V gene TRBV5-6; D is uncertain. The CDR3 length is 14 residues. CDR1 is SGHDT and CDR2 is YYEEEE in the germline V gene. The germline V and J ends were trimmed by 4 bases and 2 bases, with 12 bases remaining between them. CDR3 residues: CASSLPNRNYGYTF. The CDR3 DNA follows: TGTGCCAGCAGCCTACCAAATCGAAACTATGGCTACACCTTC.

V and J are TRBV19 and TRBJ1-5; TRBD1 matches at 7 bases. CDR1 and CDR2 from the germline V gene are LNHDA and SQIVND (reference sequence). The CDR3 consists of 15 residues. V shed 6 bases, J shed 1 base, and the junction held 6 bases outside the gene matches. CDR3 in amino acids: CASRATGRSNQPQHF. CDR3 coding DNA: TGTGCCAGTAGAGCGACAGGGAGAAGCAATCAGCCCCAGCATTTT.

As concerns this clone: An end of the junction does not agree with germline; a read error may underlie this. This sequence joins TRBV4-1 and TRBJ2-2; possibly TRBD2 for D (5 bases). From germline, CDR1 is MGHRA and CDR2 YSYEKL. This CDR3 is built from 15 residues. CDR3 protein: CASSQRIGIAGELFF. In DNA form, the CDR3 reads TGCGCCAGCAGCCAGCGGATTGGGATCGCCGGGGAGCTGTTCTTT.

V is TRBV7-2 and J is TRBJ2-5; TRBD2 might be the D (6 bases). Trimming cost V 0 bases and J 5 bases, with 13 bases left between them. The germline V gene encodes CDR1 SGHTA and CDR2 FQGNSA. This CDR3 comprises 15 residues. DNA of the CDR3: TGTGCCAGCAGCTTAGCGGCTACTAGCTCGGAGACCCAGTACTTC. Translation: CASSLAATSSETQYF.

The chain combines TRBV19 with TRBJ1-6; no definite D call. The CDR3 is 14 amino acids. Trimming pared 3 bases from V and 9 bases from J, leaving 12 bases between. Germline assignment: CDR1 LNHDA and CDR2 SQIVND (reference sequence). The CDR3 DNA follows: TGTGCCAGTAGTATGAGGCAGAACCGTTCACCCCTCCACTTT. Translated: CASSMRQNRSPLHF.

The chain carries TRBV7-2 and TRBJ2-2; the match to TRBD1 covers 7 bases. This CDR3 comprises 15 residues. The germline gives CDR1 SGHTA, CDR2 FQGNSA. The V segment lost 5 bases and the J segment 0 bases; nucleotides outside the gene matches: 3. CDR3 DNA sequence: TGTGCCAGCAGCCTACAGGGGTCGAACACCGGGGAGCTGTTTTTT. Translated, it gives CASSLQGSNTGELFF. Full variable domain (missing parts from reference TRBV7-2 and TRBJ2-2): GAGVSQSPSNKVTEKGKDVELRCDPISGHTALYWYRQSLGQGLEFLIYFQGNSAPDKSGLPSDRFSAERTGGSVSTLTIQRTQQEDSAVYLCASSLQGSNTGELFFGEGSRLTVL.

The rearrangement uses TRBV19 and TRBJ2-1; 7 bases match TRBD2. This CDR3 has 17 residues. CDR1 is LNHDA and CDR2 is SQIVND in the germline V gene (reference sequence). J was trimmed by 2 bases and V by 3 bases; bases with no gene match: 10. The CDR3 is CASSISPSGGTYNEQFF. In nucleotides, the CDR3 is TGTGCCAGTAGTATTTCCCCTAGCGGCGGGACCTACAATGAGCAGTTCTTC.

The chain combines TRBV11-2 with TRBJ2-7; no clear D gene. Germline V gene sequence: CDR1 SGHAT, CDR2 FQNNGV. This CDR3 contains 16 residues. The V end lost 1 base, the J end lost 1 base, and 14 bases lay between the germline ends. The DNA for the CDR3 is TGTGCCAGCAGCTTAGTTCCAGGCTCCTATTCCTACGAGCAGTACTTC. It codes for CASSLVPGSYSYEQYF.

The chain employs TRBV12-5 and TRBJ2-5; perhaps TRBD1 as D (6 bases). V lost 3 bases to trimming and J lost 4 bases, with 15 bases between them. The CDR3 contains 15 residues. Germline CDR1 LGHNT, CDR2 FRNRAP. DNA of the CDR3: TGTGCTAGTGGTTTACGACAGGCAGGCACAGAGACCCAGTACTTC. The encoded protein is CASGLRQAGTETQYF.

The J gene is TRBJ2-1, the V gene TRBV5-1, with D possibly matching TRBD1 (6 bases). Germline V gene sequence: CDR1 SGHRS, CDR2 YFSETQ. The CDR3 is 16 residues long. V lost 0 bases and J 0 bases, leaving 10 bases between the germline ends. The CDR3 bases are TGCGCCAGCAGCTTGGAAGGCAGGGGCTCCTACAATGAGCAGTTCTTC. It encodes CASSLEGRGSYNEQFF. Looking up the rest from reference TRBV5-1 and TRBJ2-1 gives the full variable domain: KAGVTQTPRYLIKTRGQQVTLSCSPISGHRSVSWYQQTPGQGLQFLFEYFSETQRNKGNFPGRFSGRQFSNSRSEMNVSTLELGDSALYLCASSLEGRGSYNEQFFGPGTRLTVL.

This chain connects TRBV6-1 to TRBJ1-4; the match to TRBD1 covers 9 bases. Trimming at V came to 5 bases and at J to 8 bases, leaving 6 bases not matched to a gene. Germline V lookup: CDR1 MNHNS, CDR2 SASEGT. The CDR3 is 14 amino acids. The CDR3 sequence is CASSWTGAGEKLFF. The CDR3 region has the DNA TGTGCCAGCAGTTGGACAGGGGCAGGGGAAAAACTGTTTTTT.

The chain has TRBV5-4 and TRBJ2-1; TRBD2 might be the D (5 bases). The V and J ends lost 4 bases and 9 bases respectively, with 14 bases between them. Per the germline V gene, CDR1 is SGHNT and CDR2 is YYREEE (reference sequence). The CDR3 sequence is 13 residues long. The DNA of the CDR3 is TGTGCCAGCAGCAGCTCCTTAGCGCTTGAGCAGTTCTTC. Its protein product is CASSSSLALEQFF.

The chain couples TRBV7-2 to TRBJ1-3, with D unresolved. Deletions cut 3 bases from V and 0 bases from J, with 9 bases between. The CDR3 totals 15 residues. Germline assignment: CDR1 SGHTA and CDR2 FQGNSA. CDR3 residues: CASSFQYLSGNTIYF. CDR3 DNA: TGTGCCAGCAGCTTTCAGTACCTCTCTGGAAACACCATATATTTT.

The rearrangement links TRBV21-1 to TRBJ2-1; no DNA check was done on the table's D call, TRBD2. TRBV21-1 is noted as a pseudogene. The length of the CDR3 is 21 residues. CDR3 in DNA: TGTGCCAGCCGCAGCAATCAGGGTCACTTGGTTAGCGGGGGGGTCGACAATGAGCAGTTCTTC. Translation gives CASRSNQGHLVSGGVDNEQFF.

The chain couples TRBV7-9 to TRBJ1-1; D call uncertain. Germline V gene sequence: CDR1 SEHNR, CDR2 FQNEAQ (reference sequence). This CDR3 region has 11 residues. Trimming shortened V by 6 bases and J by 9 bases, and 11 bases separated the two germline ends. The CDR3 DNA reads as TGTGCCAGCAGGGGAGGAGAGAAAGCTTTCTTT. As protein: CASRGGEKAFF.

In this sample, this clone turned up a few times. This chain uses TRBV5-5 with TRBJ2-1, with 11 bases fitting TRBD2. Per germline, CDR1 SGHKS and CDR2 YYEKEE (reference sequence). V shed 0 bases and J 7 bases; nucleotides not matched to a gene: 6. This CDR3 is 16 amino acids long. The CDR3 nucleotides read TGTGCCAGCAGCTTGGCTGAAGTAGCGGGGGGGAATGAGCAGTTCTTC. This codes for CASSLAEVAGGNEQFF. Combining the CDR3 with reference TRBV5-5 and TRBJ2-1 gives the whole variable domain DAGVTQSPTHLIKTRGQQVTLRCSPISGHKSVSWYQQVLGQGPQFIFQYYEKEERGRGNFPDRFSARQFPNYSSELNVNALLLGDSALYLCASSLAEVAGGNEQFFGPGTRLTVL.

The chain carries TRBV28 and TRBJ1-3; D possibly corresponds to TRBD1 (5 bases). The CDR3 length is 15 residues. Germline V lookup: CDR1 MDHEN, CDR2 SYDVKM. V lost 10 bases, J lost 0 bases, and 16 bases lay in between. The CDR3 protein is CATDGGGTSGNTIYF. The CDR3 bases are TGTGCCACCGATGGGGGGGGTACCTCTGGAAACACCATATATTTT.

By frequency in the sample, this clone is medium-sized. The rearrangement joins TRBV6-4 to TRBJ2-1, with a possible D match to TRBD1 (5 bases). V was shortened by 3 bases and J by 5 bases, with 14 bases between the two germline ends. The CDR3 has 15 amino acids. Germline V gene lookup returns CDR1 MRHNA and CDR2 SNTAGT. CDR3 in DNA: TGTGCCAGCAGTGAGGAAACAGGCTCGAACAATGAGCAGTTCTTC. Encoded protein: CASSEETGSNNEQFF.

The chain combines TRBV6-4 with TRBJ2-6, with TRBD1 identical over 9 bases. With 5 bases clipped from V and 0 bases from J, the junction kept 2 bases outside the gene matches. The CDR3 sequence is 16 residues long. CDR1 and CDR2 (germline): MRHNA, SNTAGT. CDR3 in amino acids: CASSLTGGSGANVLTF. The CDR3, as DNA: TGTGCCAGCAGTTTGACAGGGGGCTCTGGGGCCAACGTCCTGACTTTC.

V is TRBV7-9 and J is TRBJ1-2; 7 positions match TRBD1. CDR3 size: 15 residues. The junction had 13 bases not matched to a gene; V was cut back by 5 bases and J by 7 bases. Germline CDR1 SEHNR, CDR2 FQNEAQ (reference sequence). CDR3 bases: TGTGCCAGCAGCCGCATACAGGGGAGATCGGCTGGCTACACCTTC. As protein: CASSRIQGRSAGYTF.

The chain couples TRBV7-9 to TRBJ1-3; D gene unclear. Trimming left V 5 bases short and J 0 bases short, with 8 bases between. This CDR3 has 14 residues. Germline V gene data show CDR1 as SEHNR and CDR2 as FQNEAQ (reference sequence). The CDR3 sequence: CASSPLSSGNTIYF. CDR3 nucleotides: TGTGCCAGCAGCCCACTTAGCTCTGGAAACACCATATATTTT. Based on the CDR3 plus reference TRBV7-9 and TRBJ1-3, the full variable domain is DTGVSQNPRHKITKRGQNVTFRCDPISEHNRLYWYRQTLGQGPEFLTYFQNEAQLEKSRLLSDRFSAERPKGSFSTLEIQRTEQGDSAMYLCASSPLSSGNTIYFGEGSWLTVV.